One and the same sample provided the 25 T cell receptor beta chains below, sequenced in a study of long-term antiretroviral therapy in people with HIV. With survey level as its setting, the immunoSEQ assay was v3.0. Profiled with immunoSEQ multiplex PCR; TCRdb holds only in-frame clones, not every one. This table holds roughly 36,000 clones, roughly four fifths found once. Source: unsorted PBMCs, taken 0.4 years before starting antiretroviral therapy. The receptor source for this set is a man aged 18-30 years with HIV.

This chain uses TRBV10-1 with TRBJ2-3, with D maybe TRBD2 (6 bases). V was clipped by 8 bases and J by 1 base, with 13 bases between them. CDR1 WNHNN and CDR2 SYGVQD come from the germline V gene (reference sequence). This CDR3 has 14 residues. The CDR3 nucleotides are TGCGCCAGCGGGGTCGGCGGGGGCACAGATACGCAGTATTTT. Translated: CASGVGGGTDTQYF.

J is TRBJ2-5 and V is TRBV27; either TRBD1 or TRBD2 may fit D (5 bases each). Germline-derived CDR1 and CDR2 are MNHEY and SMNVEV (reference sequence). V was clipped by 6 bases and J by 5 bases, with 16 bases between them. The CDR3 is made up of 14 amino acids. Here the CDR3 reads CASSTSRGWETQYF. CDR3 coding DNA: TGTGCCAGCAGCACTTCGAGGGGTTGGGAGACCCAGTACTTC.

CDR3 sequence: CASSTGTSGGDEQYF. CDR3 nucleotides: TGTGCCAGCAGCACCGGGACTAGCGGGGGGGACGAGCAGTACTTC. The gene calls are TRBV5-4 and TRBJ2-7; 16 positions agree with TRBD2. This CDR3 spans 15 amino acids. Germline-derived CDR1 and CDR2 are SGHNT and YYREEE (reference sequence). V lost 4 bases to trimming and J lost 5 bases; unmatched junction nucleotides: 3.

CDR3 bases: TGTGCCAGCAGCTTATTCGGAACAGGAGGCTCTGGAAACACCATATATTTT. Protein sequence: CASSLFGTGGSGNTIYF. V gene TRBV11-2 combines with J gene TRBJ1-3, with D maybe TRBD1 (5 bases). In germline, CDR1 is SGHAT, CDR2 FQNNGV. The CDR3 sequence is 17 residues long. Trimming shortened V by 2 bases and J by 0 bases, and 14 bases separated the two germline ends.

The rearrangement joins TRBV19 to TRBJ2-5; possibly TRBD2 for D (6 bases). The CDR3 loop spans 16 amino acids. V was cut by 4 bases and J by 1 base, with 16 bases left in between. Germline loops: CDR1 LNHDA, CDR2 SQIVND (reference sequence). In DNA form, the CDR3 reads TGTGCCAGTAGTACCGAGATCTTCGGGAGCCAAGAGACCCAGTACTTC. Its protein is CASSTEIFGSQETQYF.

The rearrangement joins TRBV10-3 to TRBJ2-3, with no clear D. The CDR3 is made up of 11 amino acids. Trimming cost V 3 bases and J 4 bases, with 2 bases left between them. CDR1 ENHRY and CDR2 SYGVKD come from the germline V gene. The CDR3 DNA follows: TGTGCCATCAGTGATTCAGATACGCAGTATTTT. Protein product: CAISDSDTQYF.

The chain is built from TRBV9 and TRBJ1-2; 7 nucleotides match TRBD1. Trimming removed 0 bases from V and 8 bases from J; junction bases left unmatched: 4. CDR1 is SGDLS and CDR2 is YYNGEE in the germline V gene. The CDR3 is 13 residues long. CDR3: CASSVGGGRGYTF. CDR3 in DNA: TGTGCCAGCAGCGTAGGAGGGGGCCGAGGCTACACCTTC.

This chain joins TRBV4-2 and TRBJ2-1; TRBD2 matches at 13 bases. With V trimmed by 1 base and J by 7 bases, 4 bases remained unmatched. The germline V gene encodes CDR1 LGHNA and CDR2 YNFKEQ. This CDR3 comprises 16 residues. For the CDR3, the DNA is TGTGCCAGCAGCCAAGTTTCACTAGCGGGAGGGAATGAGCAGTTCTTC. It specifies CASSQVSLAGGNEQFF.

The V call is TRBV2, the J call TRBJ1-1; D may be TRBD1 (5 bases). Germline V gives CDR1 SNHLY, CDR2 FYNNEI. V dropped 2 bases and J dropped 0 bases, with 7 bases sitting between them. CDR3 length: 14 residues. DNA for the CDR3: TGTGCCAGCAGTGAACGACAGCTGAACACTGAAGCTTTCTTT. Protein product: CASSERQLNTEAFF.

This sequence joins TRBV11-2 and TRBJ1-1, with 8 bases aligning to TRBD1. The J segment lost 9 bases and the V segment lost 5 bases, leaving 5 bases of the junction unmatched. The CDR3 has 12 amino acids. Germline V CDR1 and CDR2: SGHAT, FQNNGV. The CDR3: CASSMDRVKAFF. CDR3 bases: TGTGCCAGCAGCATGGACAGGGTCAAAGCTTTCTTT.

The rearrangement links TRBV19 to TRBJ2-2; D uncertain. This CDR3 contains 15 residues. V was cut by 2 bases and J by 5 bases, with 12 bases left in between. The germline gives CDR1 LNHDA, CDR2 SQIVND (reference sequence). The CDR3 nucleotides are TGTGCCAGTAGTATACGGAGTGGGCAAACCGGGGAGCTGTTTTTT. Protein product: CASSIRSGQTGELFF.

This rearrangement joins TRBV11-2 to TRBJ2-7; D gene ambiguous. This CDR3 comprises 12 residues. Germline CDR1 is SGHAT and CDR2 is FQNNGV. Between the trimmed V and J ends, which lost 5 bases and 0 bases, there was a span of 5 bases. Here the CDR3 reads CASSRSSYEQYF. In DNA, the CDR3 is TGTGCCAGCAGCCGTAGCTCCTACGAGCAGTACTTC.

The chain uses TRBV9 and TRBJ1-2; weak D call: TRBD1 (5 bases). Trimming pared 4 bases from V and 3 bases from J, leaving 16 bases between. The CDR3 length is 15 residues. The germline CDR1 and CDR2 sequences are SGDLS and YYNGEE. Written as DNA, the CDR3 is TGTGCCAGCAGCCTGAGTGGGGACGGATACTATGGCTACACCTTC. As protein: CASSLSGDGYYGYTF.

The rearrangement joins TRBV10-3 to TRBJ1-1, with a tentative D call TRBD1 (5 bases). This CDR3 comprises 14 residues. Germline values: CDR1 ENHRY, CDR2 SYGVKD. V was shortened by 6 bases and J by 3 bases, with 14 bases between the two germline ends. This CDR3 reads CAIRGTGRYTEAFF. The CDR3 DNA reads TGTGCCATCAGAGGGACGGGACGGTACACTGAAGCTTTCTTT.

The sample holds one count of this clone. J is TRBJ2-3 and V is TRBV27; 10 bases agree with TRBD2. Germline V gene lookup returns CDR1 MNHEY and CDR2 SMNVEV (reference sequence). The CDR3 contains 16 residues. Losses at the gene ends were 5 bases for V and 2 bases for J; bases not matched to a gene: 7. CDR3: CASSPLAGGLTDTQYF. The DNA for the CDR3 is TGTGCCAGCAGTCCATTAGCGGGGGGCCTCACAGATACGCAGTATTTT.

V and J are TRBV10-3 and TRBJ2-1; D gene unclear. V shed 10 bases and J shed 8 bases, with 9 bases lying between them. This CDR3 is 10 amino acids long. Germline V gives CDR1 ENHRY, CDR2 SYGVKD. In DNA, the CDR3 is TGTGCCACCGCCCTCGATGAGCAGTTCTTC. It is translated as CATALDEQFF.

The CDR3 DNA is TGTGCCAGCCGCGGGGGGAATGAGCAGTTCTTC. Translating it yields CASRGGNEQFF. The chain employs TRBV6-5 and TRBJ2-1, with TRBD2 matching over 8 bases. Germline V gene data show CDR1 as MNHEY and CDR2 as SVGAGI. The CDR3 sequence is 11 residues long. V gave up 8 bases and J gave up 7 bases; unmatched junction bases: 1.

The rearrangement joins TRBV29-1 to TRBJ1-1; maybe TRBD1 (5 bases). Trimming cost V 5 bases and J 0 bases, with 10 bases left between them. This CDR3 region has 13 residues. The germline V gene encodes CDR1 SQVTM and CDR2 ANQGSEA. In DNA, the CDR3 is TGCAGCGTTAGGGGACTCATGAACACTGAAGCTTTCTTT. Translation gives CSVRGLMNTEAFF.

The V gene is TRBV7-3, the J gene TRBJ2-1; 7 nucleotides agree with TRBD2. Germline CDR1 and CDR2: SGHTA and FQGTGA. This CDR3 is built from 16 residues. J gave up 4 bases and V 2 bases, and 8 bases lay outside the gene matches. DNA of the CDR3: TGTGCCAGCAGCTTAGTGCCTAGCGGATCGTACAATGAGCAGTTCTTC. This codes for CASSLVPSGSYNEQFF.

There are a few counts of this clone. This chain connects TRBV2 to TRBJ2-7; D possibly corresponds to TRBD1 (6 bases). V gave up 5 bases and J gave up 3 bases, with 11 bases separating them. The CDR3 runs to 13 residues. CDR1 and CDR2 from the germline V gene are SNHLY and FYNNEI. The CDR3 loop is CASSRDTVYEQYF. The CDR3 nucleotides read TGTGCCAGCAGTCGGGACACTGTCTACGAGCAGTACTTC.

This chain connects TRBV4-3 to TRBJ2-2; D is possibly TRBD1 (5 bases). Trimming removed 7 bases from V and 4 bases from J, with 13 bases in between. The germline CDR1 and CDR2 sequences are LGHNA and YSLEER. This CDR3 has 14 amino acids. CDR3 region: CASKAQGSTGELFF. The CDR3 DNA is TGCGCCAGCAAGGCCCAGGGAAGCACCGGGGAGCTGTTTTTT.

The chain joins TRBV4-2 to TRBJ2-1; TRBD1 matches 10 bases. The CDR3 is 16 amino acids. CDR1 and CDR2 (germline): LGHNA, YNFKEQ. V lost 0 bases and J lost 4; bases outside the gene matches: 3. The CDR3 DNA sequence: TGTGCCAGCAGCCAAGAGGACAGGGGGGTGTACAATGAGCAGTTCTTC. Its translation: CASSQEDRGVYNEQFF.

Note on this clone: This same CDR3 is encoded by further DNA sequences in the sample. The chain recombines TRBV27 with TRBJ2-3; a weak D match, TRBD2 (6 bases). Germline values: CDR1 MNHEY, CDR2 SMNVEV (reference sequence). The CDR3 length is 15 residues. V was shortened by 6 bases and J by 0 bases, with 13 bases between the two germline ends. The CDR3 reads CASSPGSSSTDTQYF. CDR3 coding DNA: TGTGCCAGCAGCCCCGGGAGTTCTAGCACAGATACGCAGTATTTT.

This chain uses TRBV11-2 with TRBJ1-4; TRBD1 aligns across 9 bases. V shed 3 bases and J 8 bases; nucleotides not matched to a gene: 4. The CDR3 runs to 14 residues. Germline V gene data show CDR1 as SGHAT and CDR2 as FQNNGV. The CDR3 coding sequence is TGTGCCAGCAGCTTGGGACAGGGTAACGAAAAACTGTTTTTT. It specifies CASSLGQGNEKLFF.

The chain recombines TRBV9 with TRBJ2-3; D not resolved. The CDR3 is 10 residues long. V was clipped by 6 bases and J by 4 bases, with 3 bases between them. Germline assignment: CDR1 SGDLS and CDR2 YYNGEE. This CDR3 is CASNADTQYF. CDR3 coding DNA: TGTGCCAGCAATGCAGATACGCAGTATTTT.